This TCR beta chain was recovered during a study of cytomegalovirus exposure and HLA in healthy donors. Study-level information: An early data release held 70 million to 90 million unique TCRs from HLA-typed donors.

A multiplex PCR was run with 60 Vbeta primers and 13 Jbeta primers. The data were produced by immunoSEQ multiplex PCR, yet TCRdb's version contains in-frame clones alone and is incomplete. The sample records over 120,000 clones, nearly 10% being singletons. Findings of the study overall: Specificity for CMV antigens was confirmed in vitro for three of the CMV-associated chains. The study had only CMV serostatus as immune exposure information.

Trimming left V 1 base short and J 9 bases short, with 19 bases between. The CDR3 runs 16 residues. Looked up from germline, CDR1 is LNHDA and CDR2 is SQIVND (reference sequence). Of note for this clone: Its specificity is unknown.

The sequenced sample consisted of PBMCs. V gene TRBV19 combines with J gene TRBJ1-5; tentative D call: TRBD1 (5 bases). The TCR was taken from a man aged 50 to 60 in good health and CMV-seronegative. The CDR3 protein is CASSIAPGGARLPQHF. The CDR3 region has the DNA TGTGCCAGTAGTATAGCCCCGGGCGGGGCACGGTTGCCCCAGCATTTT. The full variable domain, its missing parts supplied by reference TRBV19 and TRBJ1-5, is DGGITQSPKYLFRKEGQNVTLSCEQNLNHDAMYWYRQDPGQGLRLIYYSQIVNDFQKGDIAEGYSVSREKKESFPLTVTSAQKNPTAFYLCASSIAPGGARLPQHFGDGTRLSIL.